These T cell receptor beta chains were read from a single sample in a study of T cell responses to AZD1222 COVID-19 vaccine. TCRdb's copy holds only in-frame clones and misses some; the assay was immunoSEQ multiplex PCR. The sample comprises about 85,000 clones, roughly nine tenths of which are singletons, and approximately 7% rests with the top ten. The material sequenced was peripheral blood, taken on day 0 of AZD1222 vaccination. Receptor source: an adult in good health. Each CDR3 is given with its conserved first and last residue. A D gene is named only where the DNA matches it firmly. A row's size may be missing; if present it is once, few, many or a size class.

d_call j_call clone_size v_call cdr3_nt cdr3_aa
- TRBJ1-6 few TRBV27 TGTGCCAGCACCCAAAACGGGGGGAGCTCCTATAATTCACCCCTCCACTTT CASTQNGGSSYNSPLHF
- TRBJ2-1 - TRBV6-6 TGTGCCAGCAGGGACTCCCAAGGTGAGCAGTTCTTC CASRDSQGEQFF
- TRBJ2-2 - TRBV6-5 TGTGCCAGCAGACGGACAGATACCTACACCGGGGAGCTGTTTTTT CASRRTDTYTGELFF
- TRBJ2-6 - TRBV19 TGTGCCAGTAGTATAGGATCCTGGGGACGGAACCCCTCTGGGGCCAACGTCCTGACTTTC CASSIGSWGRNPSGANVLTF
TRBD1 TRBJ1-5 - TRBV28 TGTGCCAGCAGGACTCAGGACAGGGGAAATCAGCCCCAGCATTTT CASRTQDRGNQPQHF
- TRBJ1-3 - TRBV28 TGTGCCAGCAGTTTGATCCACTCTGGAAACACCATATATTTT CASSLIHSGNTIYF
- TRBJ2-1 - TRBV11-2 TGTGCCAGCAGCCTTCCGCGGGTGCTGGAGCAGTTCTTC CASSLPRVLEQFF
TRBD1 TRBJ1-1 once TRBV2 TGTGCCAGCAGCACTTATCCGGGACAGGGAGCTTTCTTT CASSTYPGQGAFF
- TRBJ1-5 few TRBV19 TGTGCCAGTAGTATTGGATGGCGAGACAATCAGCCCCAGCATTTT CASSIGWRDNQPQHF
TRBD1 TRBJ2-1 - TRBV27 TGTGCCAGCACTCTTAAAAGGGGACAGGGGCTTAATAATGAGCAGTTCTTC CASTLKRGQGLNNEQFF
- TRBJ2-1 - TRBV28 TGTGCCAGCAGTTCAGCCACAGGGTTCGCAACACGGGACAATGAGCAGTTCTTC CASSSATGFATRDNEQFF
TRBD1 TRBJ1-5 - TRBV2 TGTGCCAGCAGGCGGGGACAGGGGGACAATCAGCCCCAGCATTTT CASRRGQGDNQPQHF
TRBD1 TRBJ2-7 - TRBV28 TGTGCCAGCACTCCGGGACAGGGGTACGAGCAGTACTTC CASTPGQGYEQYF
TRBD1 TRBJ1-5 - TRBV6-5 TGTGCCAGCAGTTACTCGAGGACAGGGGGCAATCAGCCCCAGCATTTT CASSYSRTGGNQPQHF
- TRBJ1-5 - TRBV24-1 TGTGCCACCAGTGACCGTAGCAATCAGCCCCAGCATTTT CATSDRSNQPQHF
- TRBJ2-7 - TRBV11-3 TGTGCCAGCAGCTTAGATGACAGACGCGAGCAGTACTTC CASSLDDRREQYF
- TRBJ2-7 once TRBV5-1 TGCGCCAGCAGCTTGGCCGGACACCTCTACGAGCAGTACTTC CASSLAGHLYEQYF
- TRBJ2-3 - TRBV10-3 TGTGCCATCAGTGTGGGTAGCAGCACAGATACGCAGTATTTT CAISVGSSTDTQYF
- TRBJ1-1 few TRBV28 TGTGCCAGCACCCCCCCTCGCGAGGGTGGGGCTGAAGCTTTCTTT CASTPPREGGAEAFF
- TRBJ1-1 - TRBV25-1 TGTGCCAGCAGTGAATCATACAGGATGAACACTGAAGCTTTCTTT CASSESYRMNTEAFF
- TRBJ2-5 - TRBV7-3 TGTGCCAGCAGCCCCTGGTCCGGAGAGACCCAGTACTTC CASSPWSGETQYF
- TRBJ2-2 - TRBV9 TGTGCCAGCAGCAAGGACAGTAGCACCGGGGAGCTGTTTTTT CASSKDSSTGELFF
- TRBJ1-1 once TRBV24-1 TGTGCCACCAGTTTAAGTGGGTCTGATGAAGCTTTCTTT CATSLSGSDEAFF
TRBD2 TRBJ2-1 - TRBV7-3 TGTGCCAGCAGCTTAATGGCTAGCGGGAGGGCCTACAATGAGCAGTTCTTC CASSLMASGRAYNEQFF
- TRBJ1-2 - TRBV10-1 TGCGCCAGCAGTGAGTCGATAGCAGGGAATAACTATGGCTACACCTTC CASSESIAGNNYGYTF
- TRBJ1-5 once TRBV9 TGTGCCAGCAGCTCTCGAGCAGGCCCTGCTGAGTCCCAGCATTTT CASSSRAGPAESQHF
- TRBJ2-2 - TRBV6-5 TGTGCCAGCAGTTCGGGACCGAATTACGGGGAGCTGTTTTTT CASSSGPNYGELFF
TRBD1 TRBJ2-7 - TRBV7-2 TGTGCCAGCAGCTTAGCGGGCGGGACAGGGGTAGGGGAGCAGTACTTC CASSLAGGTGVGEQYF
- TRBJ1-2 - TRBV29-1 TGCAGCGTTGAAGAAAACGGGGATGGCTACACCTTC CSVEENGDGYTF
TRBD2 TRBJ2-1 - TRBV6-5 TGTGCCAGCAGCATTGGGACTAGCGGGTTAAATGAGCAGTTCTTC CASSIGTSGLNEQFF
TRBD1 TRBJ1-5 - TRBV30 TGTGCCTGGAGTTCGGACAGGGGGTTCCTACAGCCCCAGCATTTT CAWSSDRGFLQPQHF
TRBD2 TRBJ2-2 - TRBV28 TGTGCCAGCGAAACTAGCGGGACGAACACCGGGGAGCTGTTTTTT CASETSGTNTGELFF
- TRBJ1-5 - TRBV19 TGTGCCAGTAGCCACAGGGTTCGCAATCAGCCCCAGCATTTT CASSHRVRNQPQHF
TRBD2 TRBJ2-5 once TRBV5-1 TGCGCCAGCAGCCCGATTAGCGGGGAAGAGACCCAGTACTTC CASSPISGEETQYF
- TRBJ1-4 - TRBV18 TGTGCCAGCTCACCCCTTCGTTCGTGGGGGGGGAATGAAAAACTGTTTTTT CASSPLRSWGGNEKLFF
- TRBJ1-4 - TRBV5-1 TGCGCCAGCAGCTCAGGGGATGCTAATGAAAAACTGTTTTTT CASSSGDANEKLFF
TRBD1 TRBJ1-2 - TRBV5-5 TGTGCCAGCAGCTCGGACAGGGGACTCTATGGCTACACCTTC CASSSDRGLYGYTF
- TRBJ2-5 once TRBV7-7 TGTGCTAGCTCTCCACAGGTGTTCCCCTCAGAGACCCAGTACTTC CASSPQVFPSETQYF
TRBD1 TRBJ1-5 - TRBV7-9 TGTGCCAGCAGCTTAGTCTCGTCAGGGGGCCGTCAGCCCCAGCATTTT CASSLVSSGGRQPQHF
- TRBJ2-7 - TRBV9 TGTGCCAGCAGCGTAGGGGGGGGACATACCTACGAGCAGTACTTC CASSVGGGHTYEQYF